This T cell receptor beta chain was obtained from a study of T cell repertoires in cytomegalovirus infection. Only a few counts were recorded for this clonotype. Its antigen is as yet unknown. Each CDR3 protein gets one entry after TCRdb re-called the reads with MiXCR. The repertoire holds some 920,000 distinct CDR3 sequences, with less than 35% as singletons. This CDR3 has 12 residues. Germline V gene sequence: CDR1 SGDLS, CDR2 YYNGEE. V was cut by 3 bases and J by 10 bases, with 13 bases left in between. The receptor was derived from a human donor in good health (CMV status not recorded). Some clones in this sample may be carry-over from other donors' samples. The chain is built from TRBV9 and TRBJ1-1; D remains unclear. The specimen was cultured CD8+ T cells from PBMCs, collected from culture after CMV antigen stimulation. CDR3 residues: CASSAWDRGAFF. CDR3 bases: TGTGCCAGCAGCGCGTGGGATCGTGGAGCTTTCTTT.